This T cell receptor beta chain stems from a study of control samples from healthy donors and cancer patients. The CDR3 has 14 residues. Germline V lookup: CDR1 SGHKS, CDR2 YYEKEE (reference sequence). V lost 0 bases and J lost 3, with 4 bases in between. Libraries were prepared by immunoSEQ multiplex PCR; TCRdb keeps only in-frame clonotypes and omits some of them. The repertoire has around 80,000 clones, about 88% of them found once; the top ten carry approximately 5.1%. The chain uses TRBV5-5 and TRBJ1-6; D gene unclear. Sequencing input: blood. The TCR comes from a woman aged 50 to 60 in good health. The CDR3 coding sequence is TGTGCCAGCAGCTTGGAGGGCTATAATTCACCCCTCCACTTT. Translation: CASSLEGYNSPLHF.